This T cell receptor beta chain was documented in a study of regulatory T cells in long-lasting Graves disease. Notes on the study in general: Compared with new cases, persistent Graves' patients showed reduced TCR diversity.

In this sample, this clonotype turned up a few times. Its antigen is unidentified. CDR1 and CDR2 from the germline V gene are MGHRA and YSYEKL. This CDR3 has 16 amino acids. The V segment lost 0 bases and the J segment 5 bases; nucleotides outside the gene matches: 4. Construction of the TCR beta libraries employed iRepertoire HTBI primers in conjunction with Arm-PCR of CDR3 regions. One entry per CDR3 protein results from TCRdb running MiXCR on the multiplex PCR reads. The table includes 400,000 to 500,000 distinct CDR3 sequences, approximately 21% detected once. Indicated time point: persistent/refractory GD, antithyroid drugs over 5 years with positive TRAb. The TCR library was made from RNA that had been extracted from PBMCs in TRIzol. Diagnoses of Graves' disease were made by American Thyroid Association guidelines.

The material sequenced was peripheral blood mononuclear cells (PBMCs), taken when the disease was refractory, from a patient treated with antithyroid drugs. The chain links TRBV4-1 to TRBJ1-4; TRBD1 aligns across 9 bases. The clonotype comes from a female donor with Graves disease. CDR3 nucleotide sequence: TGCGCCAGCAGCCAAGAAGTCGGACAGGGGAATGAAAAACTGTTTTTT. Encoded protein: CASSQEVGQGNEKLFF.